This passage covers 5 T cell receptor beta chains from one sample sequenced in a study of a mutant IDH1 vaccine in newly diagnosed glioma. The table came from immunoSEQ multiplex PCR; TCRdb's copy has only in-frame clones and leaves some out. The table includes about 30,000 clones, around 82% detected once. Time point here: week 11, during vaccination. The vaccine gave 300 ug of a 20-mer mutant IDH1 peptide subcutaneously per dose. Antigens of these TCRs are unknown. Sequencing was performed on PBMCs, taken from a glioma patient whose treatment included an IDH1 peptide vaccine. These receptors were obtained from a man aged 25 to 45 with glioma.

As DNA, the CDR3 is TGTGCCAGCAGCTTGGGGCCTAGCGTACTCTACGAGCAGTACTTC. As protein: CASSLGPSVLYEQYF. The chain carries TRBV5-6 and TRBJ2-7, with D maybe TRBD2 (6 bases). Germline V gene sequence: CDR1 SGHDT, CDR2 YYEEEE. V lost 0 bases to trimming and J lost 3 bases, with 13 bases between them. This CDR3 is 15 amino acids long.

This sequence joins TRBV6-5 and TRBJ2-2; 9 bases align to TRBD1. Germline CDR1 is MNHEY and CDR2 is SVGAGI. With V trimmed by 5 bases and J by 4 bases, 5 bases remained unmatched. The CDR3 is made up of 15 amino acids. The CDR3 coding sequence is TGTGCCAGCAGTCTAAAGACAGGGGGCACCGGGGAGCTGTTTTTT. It encodes CASSLKTGGTGELFF.

The V and J genes are TRBV27 and TRBJ1-2, with 7 nucleotides matching TRBD1. In germline, CDR1 is MNHEY, CDR2 SMNVEV (reference sequence). The CDR3 contains 14 residues. The V segment lost 6 bases and the J segment 5 bases; nucleotides outside the gene matches: 9. CDR3 residues: CASRSPDRNYGYTF. As DNA, the CDR3 is TGTGCCAGCAGATCACCGGACAGGAATTATGGCTACACCTTC.

The chain joins TRBV6-1 to TRBJ2-5; 8 bases are shared with TRBD1. This CDR3 has 15 residues. The J segment lost 0 bases and the V segment lost 5 bases, leaving 5 bases of the junction unmatched. Germline V gene data show CDR1 as MNHNS and CDR2 as SASEGT. DNA of the CDR3: TGTGCCAGCAGTCCGACAGGGGATTACCAAGAGACCCAGTACTTC. Encoded protein: CASSPTGDYQETQYF.

The genes are TRBV4-1 and TRBJ2-7; 10 bases match TRBD1. From germline, CDR1 is MGHRA and CDR2 YSYEKL. The V and J ends lost 2 bases and 2 bases, in that order; junction bases with no gene match: 3. This CDR3 comprises 15 residues. DNA for the CDR3: TGCGCCAGCAGCCAACGGACAGGGGGAACCTACGAGCAGTACTTC. Protein sequence: CASSQRTGGTYEQYF.